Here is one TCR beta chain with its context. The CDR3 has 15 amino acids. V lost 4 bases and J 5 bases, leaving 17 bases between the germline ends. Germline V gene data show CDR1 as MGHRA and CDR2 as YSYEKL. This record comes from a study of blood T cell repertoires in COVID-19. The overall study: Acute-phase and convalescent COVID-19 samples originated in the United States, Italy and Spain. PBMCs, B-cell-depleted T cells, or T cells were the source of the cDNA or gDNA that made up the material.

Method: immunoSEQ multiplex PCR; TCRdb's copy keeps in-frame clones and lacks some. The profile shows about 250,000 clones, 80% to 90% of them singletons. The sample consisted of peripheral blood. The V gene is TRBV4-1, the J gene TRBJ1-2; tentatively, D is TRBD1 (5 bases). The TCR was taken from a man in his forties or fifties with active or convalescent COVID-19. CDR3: CASSPERTREYGYTF. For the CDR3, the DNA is TGCGCCAGCAGCCCGGAACGGACCAGGGAATATGGCTACACCTTC.